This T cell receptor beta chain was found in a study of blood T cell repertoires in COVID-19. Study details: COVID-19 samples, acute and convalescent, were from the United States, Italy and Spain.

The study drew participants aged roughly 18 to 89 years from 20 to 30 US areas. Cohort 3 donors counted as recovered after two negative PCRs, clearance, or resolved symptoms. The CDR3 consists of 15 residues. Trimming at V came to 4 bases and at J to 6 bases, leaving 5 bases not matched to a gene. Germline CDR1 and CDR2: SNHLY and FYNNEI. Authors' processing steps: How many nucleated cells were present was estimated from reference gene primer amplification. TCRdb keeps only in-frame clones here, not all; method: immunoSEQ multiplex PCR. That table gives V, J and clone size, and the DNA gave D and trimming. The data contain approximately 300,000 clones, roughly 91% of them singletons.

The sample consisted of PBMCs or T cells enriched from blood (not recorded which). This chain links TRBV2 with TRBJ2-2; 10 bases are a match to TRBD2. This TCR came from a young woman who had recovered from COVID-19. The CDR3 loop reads CASSGTSGTPGELFF. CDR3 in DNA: TGTGCCAGCAGTGGGACTAGCGGTACCCCCGGGGAGCTGTTTTTT.